This T cell receptor (beta chain) was obtained from a study of breast tumors, draining lymph nodes, adjacent tissues. The germline V gene has CDR1 SQVTM and CDR2 ANQGSEA. With 3 bases clipped from V and 0 bases from J, the junction kept 8 bases outside the gene matches. This CDR3 spans 16 amino acids. General observations from the study: Tumor TCR diversity was below lymph nodes but above nontumor tissue. The data were judged consistent with most tumor T cells coming from lymph node and expanding in tumor. The lymph node origin of tumor T cells was framed as consistent with a hypothesis, not demonstrated. Tumor and nontumor repertoires were significantly more similar in luminal-like than in basal-like breast cancer.

A remark on this clonotype: What it binds is not known.

TCRdb called the multiplex PCR reads again in MiXCR, with one record for every CDR3 protein. The table shows approximately 20,000 distinct CDR3 sequences, with roughly 43% occurring only once. The sample consisted of breast tumor tissue. This chain links TRBV29-1 with TRBJ2-1; 7 bases line up with TRBD2. The sequence derives from a female donor with breast cancer. Some clones in this sample may be carry-over from other donors' samples. CDR3: CSVEGGRGFSYNEQFF. In DNA, the CDR3 is TGCAGCGTTGAGGGCGGGAGAGGGTTCTCCTACAATGAGCAGTTCTTC.